This T cell receptor beta chain originates from a study of monozygotic twins with inflammatory bowel disease. Study conclusions and caveats: Possibly reflecting limited power, no difference in repertoire similarity was found between concordant and discordant twins. IBD patients exhibited fewer clonotypes shared with other individuals than healthy twins, particularly with disease activity.

TCRalpha along with TCRbeta cDNA was subjected to two nested PCRs lasting approximately 17 and 9 cycles. TCRdb reprocessed the 5' RACE reads and stores each CDR3 protein as one record, lacking DNA. The table lists some 150,000 distinct CDR3 sequences, with approximately 7.4% in the top ten. On this clonotype: What it recognizes is unknown.

The sequenced material came from blood. The sequence was obtained from a human donor with ulcerative colitis or Crohn's disease, or a healthy co-twin of an affected twin (not recorded which).

The CDR3: CASSYGVGSSGNTIYF. The chain carries TRBV6-5 and TRBJ1-3. Germline V gene data show CDR1 as MNHEY and CDR2 as SVGAGI. CDR3 size: 16 residues.